Listed below are T cell receptor beta chains from one sample, sequenced in a study of chemoradiotherapy in HPV16-positive cancers. The data were produced by immunoSEQ multiplex PCR, yet TCRdb's version contains in-frame clones alone and is incomplete. The sample includes more than 20,000 clones, about 88% seen only once; the top ten take 4.5%. Source: blood, taken from a patient who underwent chemoradiotherapy. The receptors here all came from a human donor with HPV-associated anogenital cancer. Both conserved end residues are part of each CDR3. Fields, in order: V gene, D gene, clone size, J gene, CDR3 protein, CDR3 DNA. A D gene is named only where the DNA matches it firmly. Part of the rows lack a size; the others show once, few, many or a class for expanded clones.

v_gene: TRBV11-2
d_gene: TRBD2
abundance: .
j_gene: TRBJ2-3
CDR3aa: CASSLGGSGSANTDTQYF
CDR3nt: TGTGCCAGCAGCTTAGGGGGTAGCGGGAGCGCGAACACAGATACGCAGTATTTT

v_gene: TRBV7-2
d_gene: TRBD1
abundance: .
j_gene: TRBJ1-1
CDR3aa: CASSLGDRGPNTEAFF
CDR3nt: TGTGCCAGCAGCTTAGGGGACAGGGGGCCAAACACTGAAGCTTTCTTT

v_gene: TRBV4-1
d_gene: .
abundance: .
j_gene: TRBJ2-7
CDR3aa: CASSQPWERGRYEQYF
CDR3nt: TGCGCCAGCAGCCAACCCTGGGAGCGAGGGCGCTACGAGCAGTACTTC

v_gene: TRBV19
d_gene: .
abundance: .
j_gene: TRBJ1-5
CDR3aa: CASTETRGWYQPQHF
CDR3nt: TGTGCCAGTACGGAGACAAGGGGTTGGTATCAGCCCCAGCATTTT

v_gene: TRBV7-2
d_gene: TRBD1
abundance: .
j_gene: TRBJ2-1
CDR3aa: CASSRTGVGNEQFF
CDR3nt: TGTGCCAGCAGCCGGACAGGGGTCGGCAATGAGCAGTTCTTC

v_gene: TRBV10-3
d_gene: .
abundance: .
j_gene: TRBJ2-4
CDR3aa: CAISRDKENIQYF
CDR3nt: TGTGCCATCAGTCGGGACAAGGAAAACATTCAGTACTTC

v_gene: TRBV27
d_gene: .
abundance: .
j_gene: TRBJ1-2
CDR3aa: CASSLNREGGYTF
CDR3nt: TGTGCCAGCAGCCTAAACAGGGAGGGCGGCTACACCTTC

v_gene: TRBV7-8
d_gene: TRBD2
abundance: .
j_gene: TRBJ2-4
CDR3aa: CASSLSSGRNIQYF
CDR3nt: TGTGCCAGCAGCTTATCTAGCGGGAGGAACATTCAGTACTTC

v_gene: TRBV30
d_gene: .
abundance: .
j_gene: TRBJ1-5
CDR3aa: CAWSFSGGVKAQPQHF
CDR3nt: TGTGCCTGGAGTTTCTCGGGTGGGGTAAAGGCTCAGCCCCAGCATTTT

v_gene: TRBV4-1
d_gene: .
abundance: .
j_gene: TRBJ2-6
CDR3aa: CASSGELGANVLTF
CDR3nt: TGCGCCAGCAGCGGAGAGCTAGGGGCCAACGTCCTGACTTTC

v_gene: TRBV6-1
d_gene: .
abundance: .
j_gene: TRBJ2-7
CDR3aa: CASSTGTAYEQYF
CDR3nt: TGTGCCAGCAGCACCGGGACCGCGTACGAGCAGTACTTC

v_gene: TRBV7-7
d_gene: TRBD1
abundance: once
j_gene: TRBJ2-7
CDR3aa: CASSHDRGSYEQYF
CDR3nt: TGTGCCAGCAGTCACGACAGGGGCTCCTACGAGCAGTACTTC

v_gene: TRBV6-5
d_gene: .
abundance: .
j_gene: TRBJ2-2
CDR3aa: CASSYGGELFF
CDR3nt: TGTGCCAGCAGTTACGGCGGGGAGCTGTTTTTT

v_gene: TRBV5-1
d_gene: TRBD1
abundance: few
j_gene: TRBJ2-7
CDR3aa: CASVRDRDSYEQYF
CDR3nt: TGCGCCAGCGTACGGGACAGAGACTCCTACGAGCAGTACTTC

v_gene: TRBV4-1
d_gene: TRBD2
abundance: .
j_gene: TRBJ2-5
CDR3aa: CASSPGLAGETQYF
CDR3nt: TGCGCCAGCAGCCCGGGACTAGCCGGGGAGACCCAGTACTTC

v_gene: TRBV9
d_gene: .
abundance: .
j_gene: TRBJ2-2
CDR3aa: CASSVSQTGELFF
CDR3nt: TGTGCCAGCAGCGTAAGCCAGACCGGGGAGCTGTTTTTT

v_gene: TRBV9
d_gene: .
abundance: .
j_gene: TRBJ1-1
CDR3aa: CASSVGDSRAFF
CDR3nt: TGTGCCAGCAGCGTAGGAGACAGCCGGGCTTTCTTT

v_gene: TRBV7-2
d_gene: .
abundance: .
j_gene: TRBJ2-1
CDR3aa: CASSLVAGPYNEQFF
CDR3nt: TGTGCCAGCAGCTTAGTAGCAGGCCCTTACAATGAGCAGTTCTTC

v_gene: TRBV21-1
d_gene: .
abundance: once
j_gene: TRBJ1-2
CDR3aa: CASSNSGQFMGHGYTF
CDR3nt: TGTGCCAGCAGCAATTCTGGACAGTTTATGGGTCATGGCTACACCTTC

v_gene: TRBV30
d_gene: TRBD1
abundance: .
j_gene: TRBJ1-6
CDR3aa: CAWKGDSMNSPLHF
CDR3nt: TGTGCCTGGAAGGGGGACAGTATGAATTCACCCCTCCACTTT

v_gene: TRBV4-3
d_gene: .
abundance: .
j_gene: TRBJ1-1
CDR3aa: CASSQTRMNTEAFF
CDR3nt: TGCGCCAGCAGCCAAACGCGGATGAACACTGAAGCTTTCTTT

v_gene: TRBV15
d_gene: TRBD2
abundance: once
j_gene: TRBJ2-1
CDR3aa: CATSRGGSGGAPYNEQFF
CDR3nt: TGTGCCACCAGCAGAGGGGGTAGCGGGGGGGCCCCCTACAATGAGCAGTTCTTC

v_gene: TRBV7-6
d_gene: .
abundance: few
j_gene: TRBJ1-5
CDR3aa: CASSLATGSQPQHF
CDR3nt: TGTGCCAGCAGCTTAGCAACCGGGAGCCAGCCCCAGCATTTT

v_gene: TRBV7-2
d_gene: .
abundance: .
j_gene: TRBJ2-7
CDR3aa: CASSSEGNSYEQYF
CDR3nt: TGTGCCAGCAGCTCAGAAGGGAACTCCTACGAGCAGTACTTC

v_gene: TRBV7-9
d_gene: .
abundance: .
j_gene: TRBJ2-7
CDR3aa: CASSFDDEQYF
CDR3nt: TGTGCCAGCAGCTTCGATGACGAGCAGTACTTC